The 12 T cell receptor beta chains given below trace back to one sample, sequenced in a study of blood T cell repertoires in COVID-19 (dated by TCRdb to 2020 to 2021). Library method: the immunoSEQ multiplex PCR assay. Imported from immuneACCESS, the table was reduced by TCRdb to in-frame sequences with V and J called. These copies leave out some clones; in studies compared against another copy, an unresolved V gene accounts for under half, and the cause of the remainder is not known. This sample lists about 150,000 clones; 91% were detected once. 0.5% to 0.55% of the sample goes to the ten largest clones. The sample taken for sequencing was peripheral blood. These receptor sequences come from a man over 45 with acute or convalescent COVID-19.

This rearrangement joins TRBV10-2 to TRBJ2-3; a weak D match, TRBD2 (6 bases). In germline, CDR1 is WSHSY, CDR2 SAAADI. CDR3 length equals 12 residues. With 4 bases removed from V and 6 bases from J, the gap between germline ends came to 8 bases. For the CDR3, the DNA is TGCGCCAGCAGTGGGGGGAGGGATACGCAGTATTTT. It specifies CASSGGRDTQYF.

This chain connects TRBV5-1 to TRBJ1-1; 7 bases map to TRBD1. The junction had 9 bases not matched to a gene; V was cut back by 6 bases and J by 1 base. This CDR3 region has 15 residues. Germline V gives CDR1 SGHRS, CDR2 YFSETQ. DNA for the CDR3: TGCGCCAGCACCCTAGGACAGGCTAAGAACACTGAAGCTTTCTTT. Its translation is CASTLGQAKNTEAFF.

A few counts support this clone. The chain joins TRBV11-2 to TRBJ2-4; TRBD2 agrees at 13 bases. Germline V lookup: CDR1 SGHAT, CDR2 FQNNGV. Trimming removed 6 bases from V and 8 bases from J; junction bases left unmatched: 7. The CDR3 is 15 residues long. The CDR3 loop is CASSRWTSGSYIQYF. The CDR3 DNA reads TGTGCCAGCAGTCGATGGACTAGCGGGAGTTACATTCAGTACTTC.

The chain employs TRBV3-1 (or the pseudogene TRBV3-2) and TRBJ1-6; weak D call: TRBD1 (5 bases). The CDR3 totals 14 residues. The V gene lost 1 base and the J gene lost 8 bases, with 9 bases spanning the gap. Germline loops: CDR1 LGHDT, CDR2 YNNKEL (reference sequence). The CDR3 DNA reads as TGTGCCAGCAGCCAAGGTAACAGGTATTCACCCCTCCACTTT. Translated, it gives CASSQGNRYSPLHF.

The chain employs TRBV3-1 (or the pseudogene TRBV3-2) and TRBJ2-5, with 10 bases fitting TRBD2. The CDR3 loop spans 19 amino acids. Germline trimming cut 3 bases from V and 5 bases from J; bases unmatched to any gene: 18. CDR1 and CDR2 from the germline V gene are LGHDT and YNNKEL (reference sequence). CDR3 DNA sequence: TGTGCCAGCAGCCAGAGGCTAGCGGGAGTCGATCGTAAAGTCGAGACCCAGTACTTC. This encodes CASSQRLAGVDRKVETQYF.

V gene TRBV25-1 combines with J gene TRBJ2-3; 8 nucleotides agree with TRBD2. V was clipped by 1 base and J by 9 bases; unmatched bases: 6. The CDR3 spans 14 residues. CDR1 MGHDK and CDR2 SYGVNS come from the germline V gene. The CDR3 nucleotides are TGTGCCAGCAGTGAATCCGGGACTAGGGCGACGCAGTATTTT. Residues: CASSESGTRATQYF.

The rearrangement uses TRBV27 and TRBJ1-5, with 9 bases fitting TRBD1. After removal of 5 bases from V and 6 bases from J, the junction contained 2 bases not matched to a gene. The CDR3 has 13 amino acids. Germline V lookup: CDR1 MNHEY, CDR2 SMNVEV (reference sequence). The CDR3 here is CASSTGGFQPQHF. DNA of the CDR3: TGTGCCAGCAGTACAGGGGGCTTTCAGCCCCAGCATTTT.

V and J are TRBV14 and TRBJ1-3; D may be TRBD1 (5 bases). V dropped 4 bases and J dropped 6 bases, with 13 bases sitting between them. This CDR3 has 14 amino acids. CDR1 is SGHDN, CDR2 FVKESK, per germline. CDR3: CASSPNRGINTIYF. The CDR3 DNA follows: TGTGCCAGCAGCCCAAACCGGGGGATAAACACCATATATTTT.

The chain employs TRBV3-1 (or the pseudogene TRBV3-2) and TRBJ2-4, with D possibly TRBD2 on 5 matching bases. CDR3 size: 16 residues. Trimming removed 0 bases from V and 7 bases from J, with 16 bases in between. CDR1 is LGHDT, CDR2 YNNKEL, per germline (reference sequence). CDR3 nucleotides: TGTGCCAGCAGCCAAGATCTCGTGACTATGGCGAACATTCAGTACTTC. Translation: CASSQDLVTMANIQYF.

This clone was detected only a few times. This sequence joins TRBV6-6 and TRBJ1-6, with D perhaps matching TRBD1 (6 bases). The CDR3 covers 14 residues. Trimming took off 2 bases at V and 7 bases at J, with 9 bases between the two ends. Germline values: CDR1 MNHNY, CDR2 SVGAGI (reference sequence). CDR3 region: CASSYPQGNSPLHF. Here the CDR3 DNA reads TGTGCCAGCAGTTACCCCCAGGGGAATTCACCCCTCCACTTT.

The chain couples TRBV30 to TRBJ2-7, with 7 bases aligning to TRBD2. J was trimmed by 0 bases and V by 8 bases; bases with no gene match: 10. The germline V gene encodes CDR1 GTSNPN and CDR2 SVGIG (reference sequence). This CDR3 comprises 14 residues. The CDR3, as DNA: TGTGCCCACTCCACGGGAGGAGGCTCCTACGAGCAGTACTTC. Translating gives CAHSTGGGSYEQYF.

This clone was seen once. The rearrangement joins TRBV27 to TRBJ2-7; tentatively, D is TRBD2 (7 bases). Germline CDR1 is MNHEY and CDR2 is SMNVEV (reference sequence). The CDR3 loop spans 13 amino acids. Trimming took 6 bases from V and 7 from J, leaving 16 bases between them. This CDR3 is CASSLLGGGEQYF. The CDR3 nucleotides read TGTGCCAGCAGCTTACTAGGGGGAGGGGAGCAGTACTTC.